One sample yielded the 17 T cell receptor beta chains listed below, sequenced in a study of regulatory T cells in long-lasting Graves disease (TCRdb year 2021). To prepare the library, multiplex PCR was applied. Sequencing relied on an Illumina HiSeq 4000. TCR beta libraries were built with iRepertoire HTBI primers and Arm-PCR amplification of CDR3 regions. TCRdb ran its own pipeline on the public reads, namely fastp trimming at Q25 and MiXCR clone calling, and kept in-frame beta chains. Every CDR3 protein is listed once, alongside the most common genes and DNA of its rows. The sample includes more than 300,000 distinct CDR3 sequences, with around 11% observed a single time. 15% to 20% of the sample lies in the top ten. The meaning of the sample's time point label: newly diagnosed GD, antithyroid drugs for less than 3 months. For both TCR sequencing and RNA sequencing, RNA was extracted from PBMCs in TRIzol.

These records were also assigned to another study, of T cells in Graves' hyperthyroidism and ophthalmopathy.

Source: peripheral blood mononuclear cells (PBMCs), taken at new diagnosis, from a patient treated with antithyroid drugs. Receptors originate from a woman between 18 and 30 years old with Graves disease. Donor details come from another sample of the same person, matched by shared clones.

This clonotype was seen a handful of times. V gene TRBV12-3 or TRBV12-4 combines with J gene TRBJ1-4; no firm D call. Deletions cut 3 bases from V and 3 bases from J, with 8 bases between. The length of the CDR3 is 14 residues. The CDR3 loop reads CASSLRRANEKLFF. For the CDR3, the DNA is TGTGCCAGCAGTTTGCGGAGGGCTAATGAAAAACTGTTTTTT.

The sample holds many counts of this clonotype. The CDR3 is CASSSQNNAGAQHF. The CDR3 nucleotides are TGTGCCAGCAGCTCGCAGAATAACGCAGGAGCCCAGCATTTT. The V gene is TRBV7-2, the J gene TRBJ1-5, with D hard to call. V lost 4 bases and J 11 bases, leaving 18 bases between the germline ends. In germline, CDR1 is SGHTA, CDR2 FQGNSA. The CDR3 totals 14 residues.

A remark on this clonotype: Here the CDR3 omits its conserved ending phenylalanine or tryptophan, so a read error is the likely source. The rearrangement joins TRBV2 to TRBJ1-2; perhaps TRBD1 as D (6 bases). The CDR3 totals 13 residues. Germline values: CDR1 SNHLY, CDR2 FYNNEI. V lost 11 bases, J lost 5 bases, and 18 bases lay in between. CDR3 nucleotide sequence: TGTGCCGGCGGGGGCACGGCGCTTTATGGCTACACCTCC. Its translation: CAGGGTALYGYTS.

The chain uses TRBV6-9 and TRBJ1-2, with a weak D call TRBD1 (6 bases). Trimming took 4 bases from V and 9 from J, leaving 21 bases between them. CDR1 is MNHGY, CDR2 SVAAGI, per germline. The length of the CDR3 is 15 residues. The CDR3, as DNA: TGTGCCAGCAGTTCCCCTCAGGGGCCCTCTTGGCGCTACACCTTC. Protein: CASSSPQGPSWRYTF.

This clonotype was found many times. The chain links TRBV18 to TRBJ2-1; 7 nucleotides match TRBD2. This CDR3 is 15 amino acids long. J gave up 4 bases and V 1 base, and 4 bases lay outside the gene matches. CDR1 and CDR2 from the germline V gene are KGHSH and LQKENI. CDR3 nucleotides: TGTGCCAGCTCACCACGCGCGGGAGAGTACAATGAGCAGTTCTTC. This sequence encodes CASSPRAGEYNEQFF. The full variable domain, completed using reference TRBV18 and TRBJ2-1, is NAGVMQNPRHLVRRRGQEARLRCSPMKGHSHVYWYRQLPEEGLKFMVYLQKENIIDESGMPKERFSAEFPKEGPSILRIQQVVRGDSAAYFCASSPRAGEYNEQFFGPGTRLTVL.

There are many counts of this clonotype. The chain carries TRBV7-3 and TRBJ2-1; the D is unclear. The CDR3 totals 16 residues. Germline CDR1 and CDR2: SGHTA and FQGTGA. V was clipped by 5 bases and J by 0 bases, with 14 bases between them. This CDR3 is CASSPGPTSSYNEQFF. CDR3 in DNA: TGTGCCAGCAGCCCCGGGCCGACTTCCTCCTACAATGAGCAGTTCTTC.

Many counts were recorded for this clonotype. J is TRBJ1-1 and V is TRBV15; D perhaps matches TRBD1 (5 bases). V was trimmed by 1 base and J by 12 bases, leaving 18 bases between them. Germline V CDR1 and CDR2: LNHNV, YYDKDF (reference sequence). The CDR3 is 14 residues long. As DNA, the CDR3 is TGTGCCACCAGCAGAGTTCCGGGACGGGTCGGGTCTTTCTTT. Translation gives CATSRVPGRVGSFF.

This clonotype was counted at least ten times. This sequence joins TRBV7-6 and TRBJ1-5, with no clear D. Trimming cost V 1 base and J 0 bases, with 7 bases left between them. Germline V gives CDR1 SGHVS, CDR2 FNYEAQ. The CDR3 covers 15 residues. The CDR3 is CASSLGQYSNQPQHF. The CDR3 bases are TGTGCCAGCAGCTTAGGGCAGTATAGCAATCAGCCCCAGCATTTT.

This clonotype was seen repeatedly, ten times or more. This chain uses TRBV6-5 with TRBJ1-1, with no clear D. The germline gives CDR1 MNHEY, CDR2 SVGAGI. CDR3 length: 12 amino acids. Trimming shortened V by 0 bases and J by 10 bases, and 9 bases separated the two germline ends. In DNA form, the CDR3 reads TGTGCCAGCAGTTACTCAACGGAGGTAGCTTTCTTT. Protein sequence: CASSYSTEVAFF.

Ten or more counts support this clonotype. The chain carries TRBV27 and TRBJ2-1, with 8 bases aligning to TRBD1. The CDR3 runs 15 residues. After removal of 2 bases from V and 4 bases from J, the junction contained 4 bases not matched to a gene. Germline loops: CDR1 MNHEY, CDR2 SMNVEV (reference sequence). The CDR3 region is CASSLGDRPYNEQFF. CDR3 bases: TGTGCCAGCAGTTTAGGGGACAGGCCTTACAATGAGCAGTTCTTC.

Ten or more counts support this clonotype. The gene calls are TRBV2 and TRBJ2-7; 11 nucleotides agree with TRBD1. Trimming cost V 6 bases and J 5 bases; bases outside gene matches: 6. CDR1 SNHLY and CDR2 FYNNEI come from the germline V gene. The CDR3 contains 14 residues. The CDR3 here is CASSPGTGGDEQYF. Here the CDR3 DNA reads TGTGCCAGCAGCCCCGGGACAGGGGGTGACGAGCAGTACTTC. The entire variable domain, with the rest obtained from reference TRBV2 and TRBJ2-7, is as follows: EPEVTQTPSHQVTQMGQEVILRCVPISNHLYFYWYRQILGQKVEFLVSFYNNEISEKSEIFDDQFSVERPDGSNFTLKIRSTKLEDSAMYFCASSPGTGGDEQYFGPGTRLTVT.

This clonotype was seen ten or more times. The chain joins TRBV6-1 to TRBJ1-3; no definite D call. Trimming pared 5 bases from V and 0 bases from J, leaving 8 bases between. The CDR3 is 14 amino acids. From germline, CDR1 is MNHNS and CDR2 SASEGT. In DNA form, the CDR3 reads TGTGCCAGCAGTAGTGGACTCTCTGGAAACACCATATATTTT. It encodes CASSSGLSGNTIYF.

This clonotype was seen at least ten times. The chain has TRBV30 and TRBJ2-1, with 9 nucleotides matching TRBD2. The J segment lost 8 bases and the V segment lost 1 base, leaving 6 bases of the junction unmatched. Germline loops: CDR1 GTSNPN, CDR2 SVGIG (reference sequence). CDR3 length equals 14 residues. Here the CDR3 reads CAWSGNSGRYEQFF. Here the CDR3 DNA reads TGTGCCTGGAGTGGAAATAGCGGGAGATATGAGCAGTTCTTC.

This clonotype was seen only a few times. This chain links TRBV30 with TRBJ1-2; D unresolved. CDR1 is GTSNPN and CDR2 is SVGIG in the germline V gene (reference sequence). V was clipped by 4 bases and J by 4 bases, with 16 bases between them. This CDR3 has 14 amino acids. The CDR3 bases are TGTGCCTGGAAACGGCCTACTACTCTCTATGGCTACACCTTC. This sequence encodes CAWKRPTTLYGYTF.

Ten or more counts support this clonotype. The V call is TRBV9, the J call TRBJ1-1; perhaps TRBD1 as D (6 bases). CDR1 is SGDLS, CDR2 YYNGEE, per germline. The CDR3 has 14 amino acids. Trimming cost V 1 base and J 4 bases, with 11 bases left between them. In nucleotides, the CDR3 is TGTGCCAGCAGCGTACGGGGGCTCAGCACTGAAGCTTTCTTT. Translation: CASSVRGLSTEAFF.

The sample holds many counts of this clonotype. This chain links TRBV12-5 with TRBJ2-5; D remains unclear. The CDR3 sequence is 14 residues long. V was shortened by 4 bases and J by 5 bases, with 14 bases between the two germline ends. CDR1 is LGHNT, CDR2 FRNRAP, per germline. The CDR3 sequence: CASGSRGWVETQYF. Written as DNA, the CDR3 is TGTGCTAGTGGTTCTAGAGGATGGGTGGAGACCCAGTACTTC. The full variable domain, completed using reference TRBV12-5 and TRBJ2-5, is DARVTQTPRHKVTEMGQEVTMRCQPILGHNTVFWYRQTMMQGLELLAYFRNRAPLDDSGMPKDRFSAEMPDATLATLKIQPSEPRDSAVYFCASGSRGWVETQYFGPGTRLLVL.

This chain links TRBV4-1 with TRBJ1-1; no clear D gene. This CDR3 is 16 amino acids long. V dropped 0 bases and J dropped 3 bases, with 14 bases sitting between them. In germline, CDR1 is MGHRA, CDR2 YSYEKL. The CDR3 protein is CASSQDKGGLDTEAFF. In nucleotides, the CDR3 is TGCGCCAGCAGCCAAGATAAGGGCGGACTGGACACTGAAGCTTTCTTT.